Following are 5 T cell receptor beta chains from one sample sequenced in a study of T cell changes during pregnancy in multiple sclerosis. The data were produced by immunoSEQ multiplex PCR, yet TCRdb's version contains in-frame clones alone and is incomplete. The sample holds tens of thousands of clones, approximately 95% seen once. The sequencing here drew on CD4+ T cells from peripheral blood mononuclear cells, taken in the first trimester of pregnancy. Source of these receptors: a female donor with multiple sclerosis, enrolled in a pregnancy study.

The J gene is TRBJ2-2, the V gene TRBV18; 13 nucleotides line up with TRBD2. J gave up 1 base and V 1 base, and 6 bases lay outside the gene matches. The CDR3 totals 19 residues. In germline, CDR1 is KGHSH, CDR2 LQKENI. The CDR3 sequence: CASSPLPGLAGRNTGELFF. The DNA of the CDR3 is TGTGCCAGCTCACCACTTCCGGGACTAGCGGGGAGGAACACCGGGGAGCTGTTTTTT. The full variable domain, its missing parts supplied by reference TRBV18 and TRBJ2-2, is NAGVMQNPRHLVRRRGQEARLRCSPMKGHSHVYWYRQLPEEGLKFMVYLQKENIIDESGMPKERFSAEFPKEGPSILRIQQVVRGDSAAYFCASSPLPGLAGRNTGELFFGEGSRLTVL.

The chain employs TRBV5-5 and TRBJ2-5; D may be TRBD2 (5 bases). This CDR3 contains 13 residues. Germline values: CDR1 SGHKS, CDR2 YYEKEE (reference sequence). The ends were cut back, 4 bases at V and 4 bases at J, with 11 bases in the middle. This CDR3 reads CASSLLAGETQYF. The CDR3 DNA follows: TGTGCCAGCAGCCTTCTAGCAGGAGAGACCCAGTACTTC. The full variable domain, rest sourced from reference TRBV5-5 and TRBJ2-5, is DAGVTQSPTHLIKTRGQQVTLRCSPISGHKSVSWYQQVLGQGPQFIFQYYEKEERGRGNFPDRFSARQFPNYSSELNVNALLLGDSALYLCASSLLAGETQYFGPGTRLLVL.

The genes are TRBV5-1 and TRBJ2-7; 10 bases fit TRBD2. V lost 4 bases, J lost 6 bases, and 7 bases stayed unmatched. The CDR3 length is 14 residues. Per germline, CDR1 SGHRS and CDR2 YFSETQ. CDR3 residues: CASSRTSGGSEQYF. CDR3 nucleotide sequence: TGCGCCAGCAGCAGGACTAGCGGAGGTTCCGAGCAGTACTTC.

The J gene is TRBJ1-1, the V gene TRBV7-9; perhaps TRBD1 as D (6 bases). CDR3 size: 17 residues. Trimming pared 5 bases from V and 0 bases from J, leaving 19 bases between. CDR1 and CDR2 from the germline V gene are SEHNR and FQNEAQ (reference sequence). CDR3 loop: CASSPPGGWPMNTEAFF. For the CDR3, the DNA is TGTGCCAGCAGCCCCCCGGGGGGCTGGCCCATGAACACTGAAGCTTTCTTT.

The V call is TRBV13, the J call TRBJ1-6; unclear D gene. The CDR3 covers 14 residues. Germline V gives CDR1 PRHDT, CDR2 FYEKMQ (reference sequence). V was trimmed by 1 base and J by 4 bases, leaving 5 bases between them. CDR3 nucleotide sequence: TGTGCCAGCAGCTTAGTGCAGTATAATTCACCCCTCCACTTT. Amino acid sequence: CASSLVQYNSPLHF.